Here is one T cell receptor beta chain with its context. Its antigen is undetermined. This specimen includes other DNA sequences encoding the same CDR3. This record belongs to a study of lymphopenia after photon versus proton radiotherapy. Produced via immunoSEQ multiplex PCR; TCRdb's table is partial and in-frame only. The sample has more than 70,000 clones, over 70% seen once. Germline V gene data show CDR1 as KGHSH and CDR2 as LQKENI. V lost 6 bases and J lost 5; bases outside the gene matches: 8. The CDR3 runs 16 residues. Study findings and constraints: A bigger post-nadir fall in TCR diversity correlated inversely with survival time in deceased patients. Better survival with proton therapy was suggested as possible, not demonstrated. Relative stability marked proton patients; photon patients lost diversity and naive cells.

The chain recombines TRBV18 with TRBJ2-2, with 11 positions matching TRBD2. The TCR comes from a man aged 55 to 70 with pancreatic cancer. Sequenced material: peripheral blood, taken from a patient treated with proton-based radiotherapy. CDR3 protein: CASSPTSGRGTGELFF. CDR3 nucleotide sequence: TGTGCCAGCTCCCCAACTAGCGGGAGAGGAACCGGGGAGCTGTTTTTT.